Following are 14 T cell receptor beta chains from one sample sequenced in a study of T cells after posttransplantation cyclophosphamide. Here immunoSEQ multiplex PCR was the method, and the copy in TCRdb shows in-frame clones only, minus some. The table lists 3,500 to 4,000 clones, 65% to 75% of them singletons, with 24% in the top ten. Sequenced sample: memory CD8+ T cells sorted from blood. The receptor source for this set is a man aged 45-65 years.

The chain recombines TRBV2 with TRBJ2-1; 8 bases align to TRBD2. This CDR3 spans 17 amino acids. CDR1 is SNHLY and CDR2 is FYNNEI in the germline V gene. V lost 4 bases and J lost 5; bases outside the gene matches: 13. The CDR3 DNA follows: TGTGCCAGCAGTGGTGTGACTAGCGTTTTGCTAGACAATGAGCAGTTCTTC. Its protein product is CASSGVTSVLLDNEQFF.

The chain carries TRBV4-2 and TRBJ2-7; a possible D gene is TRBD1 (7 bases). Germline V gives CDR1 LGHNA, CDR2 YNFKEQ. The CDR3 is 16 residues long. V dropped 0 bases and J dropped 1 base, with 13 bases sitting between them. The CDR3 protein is CASSQEGPGGSYEQYF. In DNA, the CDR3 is TGTGCCAGCAGCCAAGAAGGGCCAGGGGGGTCCTACGAGCAGTACTTC.

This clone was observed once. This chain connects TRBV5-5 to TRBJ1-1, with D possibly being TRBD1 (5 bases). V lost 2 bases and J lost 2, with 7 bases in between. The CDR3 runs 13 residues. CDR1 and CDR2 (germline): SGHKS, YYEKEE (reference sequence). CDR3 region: CASSLGENTEAFF. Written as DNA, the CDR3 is TGTGCCAGCAGCTTAGGGGAAAACACTGAAGCTTTCTTT.

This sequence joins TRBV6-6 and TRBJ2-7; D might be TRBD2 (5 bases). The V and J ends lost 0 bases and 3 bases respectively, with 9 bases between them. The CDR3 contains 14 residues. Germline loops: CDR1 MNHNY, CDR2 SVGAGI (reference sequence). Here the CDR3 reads CASSYSSGSYEQYF. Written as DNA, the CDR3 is TGTGCCAGCAGTTACTCGTCGGGGAGCTACGAGCAGTACTTC.

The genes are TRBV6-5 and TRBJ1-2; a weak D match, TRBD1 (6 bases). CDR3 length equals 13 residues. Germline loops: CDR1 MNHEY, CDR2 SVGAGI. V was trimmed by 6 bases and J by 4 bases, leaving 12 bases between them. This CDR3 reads CASSPGVFYGYTF. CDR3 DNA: TGTGCCAGCAGCCCAGGGGTCTTCTATGGCTACACCTTC.

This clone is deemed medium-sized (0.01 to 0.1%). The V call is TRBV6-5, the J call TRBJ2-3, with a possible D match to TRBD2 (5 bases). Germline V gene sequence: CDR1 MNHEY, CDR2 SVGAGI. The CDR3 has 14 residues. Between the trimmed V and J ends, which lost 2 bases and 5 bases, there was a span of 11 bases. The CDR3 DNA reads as TGTGCCAGCAGTTACGCCGGAGGCGGAGATACGCAGTATTTT. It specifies CASSYAGGGDTQYF.

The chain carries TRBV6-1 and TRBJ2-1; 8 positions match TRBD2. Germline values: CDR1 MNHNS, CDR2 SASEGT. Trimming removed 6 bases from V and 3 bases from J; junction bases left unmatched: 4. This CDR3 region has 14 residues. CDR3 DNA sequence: TGTGCCAGCAGCTCAGCGGGGGACTACAATGAGCAGTTCTTC. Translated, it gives CASSSAGDYNEQFF.

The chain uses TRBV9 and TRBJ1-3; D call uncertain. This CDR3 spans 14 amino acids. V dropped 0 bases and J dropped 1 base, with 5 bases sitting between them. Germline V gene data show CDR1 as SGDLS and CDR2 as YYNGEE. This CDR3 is CASSVGVSGNTIYF. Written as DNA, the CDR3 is TGTGCCAGCAGCGTAGGAGTTTCTGGAAACACCATATATTTT. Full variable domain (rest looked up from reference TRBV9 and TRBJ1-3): DSGVTQTPKHLITATGQRVTLRCSPRSGDLSVYWYQQSLDQGLQFLIQYYNGEERAKGNILERFSAQQFPDLHSELNLSSLELGDSALYFCASSVGVSGNTIYFGEGSWLTVV.

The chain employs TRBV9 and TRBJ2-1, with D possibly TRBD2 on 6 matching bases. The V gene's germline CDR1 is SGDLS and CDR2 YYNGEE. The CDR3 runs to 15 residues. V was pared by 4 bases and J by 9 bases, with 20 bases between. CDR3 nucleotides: TGTGCCAGCAGCTCACCGGGACTCGGCAGCGGTGAGCAGTTCTTC. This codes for CASSSPGLGSGEQFF. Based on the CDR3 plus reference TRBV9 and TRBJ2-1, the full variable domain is DSGVTQTPKHLITATGQRVTLRCSPRSGDLSVYWYQQSLDQGLQFLIQYYNGEERAKGNILERFSAQQFPDLHSELNLSSLELGDSALYFCASSSPGLGSGEQFFGPGTRLTVL.

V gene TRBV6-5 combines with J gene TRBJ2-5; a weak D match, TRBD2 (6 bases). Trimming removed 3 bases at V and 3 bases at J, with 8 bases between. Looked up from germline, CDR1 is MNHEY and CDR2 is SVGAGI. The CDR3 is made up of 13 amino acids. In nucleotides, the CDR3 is TGTGCCAGCAGTTATGGAGGGGAAGAGACCCAGTACTTC. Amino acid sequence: CASSYGGEETQYF.

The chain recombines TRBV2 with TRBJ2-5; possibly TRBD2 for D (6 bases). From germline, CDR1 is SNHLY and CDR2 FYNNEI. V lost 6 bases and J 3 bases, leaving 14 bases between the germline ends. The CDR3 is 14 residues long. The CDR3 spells CASRRRDQKETQYF. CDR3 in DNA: TGTGCCAGCAGACGGAGGGATCAGAAAGAGACCCAGTACTTC.

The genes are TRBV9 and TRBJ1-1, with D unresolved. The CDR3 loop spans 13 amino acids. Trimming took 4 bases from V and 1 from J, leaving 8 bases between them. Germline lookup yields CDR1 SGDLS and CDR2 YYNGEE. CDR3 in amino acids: CASSTTGNTEAFF. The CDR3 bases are TGTGCCAGCAGCACCACCGGGAACACTGAAGCTTTCTTT.

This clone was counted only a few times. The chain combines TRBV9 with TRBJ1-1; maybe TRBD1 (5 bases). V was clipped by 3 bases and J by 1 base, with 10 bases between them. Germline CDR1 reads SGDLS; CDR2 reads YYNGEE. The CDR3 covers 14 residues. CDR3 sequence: CASSAPGQNTEAFF. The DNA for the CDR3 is TGTGCCAGCAGCGCCCCCGGACAGAACACTGAAGCTTTCTTT. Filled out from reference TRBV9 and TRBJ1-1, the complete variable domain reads DSGVTQTPKHLITATGQRVTLRCSPRSGDLSVYWYQQSLDQGLQFLIQYYNGEERAKGNILERFSAQQFPDLHSELNLSSLELGDSALYFCASSAPGQNTEAFFGQGTRLTVV.

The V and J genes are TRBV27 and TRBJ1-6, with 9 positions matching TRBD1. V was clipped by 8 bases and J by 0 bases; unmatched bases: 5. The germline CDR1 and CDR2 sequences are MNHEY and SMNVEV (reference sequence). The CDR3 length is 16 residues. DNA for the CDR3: TGTGCCAGCCGAGACAGGGGGAGCTCCTATAATTCACCCCTCCACTTT. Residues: CASRDRGSSYNSPLHF.